This TCR beta chain was found in a study of blood T cell repertoires in COVID-19 (dated by TCRdb to 2018 to 2021). Describing the broader study: The collaborator samples originated in the United States, Italy and Spain and spanned the acute and convalescent phases of COVID-19. The repertoires were made available in a free public database intended to serve as a resource for research on the immune response to SARS-CoV-2. The sample metadata nearly always contained a de-identified subject ID, COVID-19 status, age in years and sex. The material from the prospective study consisted of cDNA or gDNA derived from T cells, B-cell-depleted T cells, or PBMCs. HLA class I and class II types, where available, came from metadata supplied by the sample provider rather than from assay-based typing. The samples were drawn from the first 160 participants of the ongoing ImmuneRACE study and from 1,254 subjects provided by 6 global collaborators. The dataset comprised deeply sampled blood TCRbeta repertoires from subjects exposed to, actively infected with, or recovered from COVID-19. General conclusions and limits of the study: The amount of clinical and demographic metadata varied by source and participant and was provided uncurated.

Participants in the prospective study were aged roughly 18 to 100 years, lived in 20 to 30 United States geographic areas, and enrolled through a virtual design. In the prospective study, cohorts were assigned on the basis of participant-reported clinical history obtained from a screening survey and a study questionnaire. Each participant in the prospective study had whole blood, serum and a nasopharyngeal or oropharyngeal swab collected by mobile phlebotomists. Prospective study participants could optionally give additional blood draws and questionnaires over an approximately 2-month period. Before DNA extraction, blood samples from the prospective study were shipped at room temperature or frozen. For CDR1 and CDR2, the germline V gene (reference sequence) lists LNHDA and SQIVND. Counted from cysteine to phenylalanine, this CDR3 has 14 amino acids. Only the CDR3 region is kept as DNA, spanning 42 bases read in frame from base 1. V is shortened by 4 bases, J by 6 bases, and the region joining them spans 13 bases.

The immunoSEQ Assay, a bias-controlled multiplex PCR, was used to amplify TCRbeta CDR3 regions from genomic DNA. Processing in the source paper ran as follows. The number of nucleated cells in each sample was estimated from the amplification of reference gene primers within the assay. To quantify the absolute abundance of each unique TCRbeta CDR3 rearrangement, sequence reads were collapsed and filtered. Productive Simpson clonality was computed per sample as the square root of Simpson's diversity index over productive rearrangements. Sourced from immuneACCESS, this table was stored by TCRdb with only in-frame sequences that have V and J called. A share of the clones is absent; for the studies checked, an unresolved V gene accounts for under half, and the remainder has no known explanation. Clonal size and the V and J genes are those of that table, whereas D and trimming came from the DNA. Present in this sample are around 190,000 clones, over 80% of which were seen just once. Clones ranked in the top ten supply 9% to 12% of the sample.

Concerning this clone: Which antigen it targets is not known. The record has no base qualities; no much larger clone is one base away.

This clonotype was obtained from a man between 18 and 29 years old with acute COVID-19. This chain is built from TRBV19 and TRBJ1-5, with no D gene named confidently. Material for sequencing was PBMCs or T cells enriched from blood (not recorded which). The CDR3 protein sequence reads: CASSTLTAGQPQHF. The nucleotides read TGTGCCAGTAGTACCCTCACCGCGGGTCAGCCCCAGCATTTT.